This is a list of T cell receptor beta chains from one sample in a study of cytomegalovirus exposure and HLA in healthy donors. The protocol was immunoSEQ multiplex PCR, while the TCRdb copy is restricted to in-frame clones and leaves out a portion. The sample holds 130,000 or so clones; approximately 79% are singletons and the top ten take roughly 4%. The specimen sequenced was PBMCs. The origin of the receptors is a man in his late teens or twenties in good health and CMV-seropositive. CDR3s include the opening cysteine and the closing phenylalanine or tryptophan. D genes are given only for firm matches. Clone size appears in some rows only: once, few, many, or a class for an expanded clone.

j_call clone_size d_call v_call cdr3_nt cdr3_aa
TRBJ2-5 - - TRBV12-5 TGTGCTAGTGGTTTCAGTGAGGCCCAGTACTTC CASGFSEAQYF
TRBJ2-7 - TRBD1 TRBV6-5 TGTGCCAGCAGAATGCCGGGACAGGGTCCTCGGGAGCAGTACTTC CASRMPGQGPREQYF
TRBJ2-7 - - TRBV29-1 TGCAGCGCTCAAGGGGGCTCCTACGAGCAGTACTTC CSAQGGSYEQYF
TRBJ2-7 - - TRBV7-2 TGTGCCAGCAGCTCCCTGGGGATGAGGGTGTACGAGCAGTACTTC CASSSLGMRVYEQYF
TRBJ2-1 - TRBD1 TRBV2 TGTGCCAGCAGTGAAAAACCGGGACAGTCAGTGGTTTCGTTTAAGTTCTTC CASSEKPGQSVVSFKFF
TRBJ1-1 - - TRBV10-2 TGCGCCAGCAAATATTGGCAGAACACTGAAGCTTTCTTT CASKYWQNTEAFF
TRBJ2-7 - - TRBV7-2 TGTGCCAGCAGCTTAGTAGGGGCCCTTTCAGGGCAGTACTTC CASSLVGALSGQYF
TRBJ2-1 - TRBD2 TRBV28 TGTGCCAGCAGTCCCCGGGGGGAAGCGGGAGCTGATGAGCAGTTCTTC CASSPRGEAGADEQFF
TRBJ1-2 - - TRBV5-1 TGCGCCAGCAGCTTGGGCCAGGCCACATATGGCTACACCTTC CASSLGQATYGYTF
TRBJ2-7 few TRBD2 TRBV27 TGTGCCAGCAGTCCCAGAGCGGGGAGGTCCTACGAGCAGTACTTC CASSPRAGRSYEQYF
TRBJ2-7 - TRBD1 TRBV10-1 TGCGCCAGCAGTTCCGGGACAGGGGTCTACGAGCAGTACTTC CASSSGTGVYEQYF
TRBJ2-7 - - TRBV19 TGTGCCAGTAGGCCTACCTCATCTCATACCAGCGGCTACGAGCAGTACTTC CASRPTSSHTSGYEQYF
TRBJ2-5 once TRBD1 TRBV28 TGTGCCAGCAGTCCTAGACAGGGGCTCGAGGGAGAGACCCAGTACTTC CASSPRQGLEGETQYF
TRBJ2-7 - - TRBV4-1 TGCGCCAGCAGCCTGAGGGTGGACTACGAGCAGTACTTC CASSLRVDYEQYF
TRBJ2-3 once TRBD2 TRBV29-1 TGCAGCGTTGAGGGGGGGAGAAGAATGGATACGCAGTATTTT CSVEGGRRMDTQYF
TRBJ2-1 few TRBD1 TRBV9 TGTGCCAGCAGCGTAGAAGGGGGCGTCTACGAAAATCGGTTCTTC CASSVEGGVYENRFF
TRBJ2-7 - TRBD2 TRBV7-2 TGTGCCAGCACTCCAGGACTAGCGGGGATGCACTCCTACGAGCAGTACTTC CASTPGLAGMHSYEQYF
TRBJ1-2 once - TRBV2 TGTGCCAGCATTCTCCCCGGGCCAGGGGGCTACACCTTC CASILPGPGGYTF
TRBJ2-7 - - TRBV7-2 TGTGCCAGCAGCCCCGCGGCGGTATCCTACGAGCAGTACTTC CASSPAAVSYEQYF
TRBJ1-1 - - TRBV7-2 TGTGCCAGCAGTTCCAGTCCGGGACAAGTTCAAACTTTCTTT CASSSSPGQVQTFF
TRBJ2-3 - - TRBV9 TGTGCCAGCAGCCCCCACACCACAGATACGCAGTATTTT CASSPHTTDTQYF
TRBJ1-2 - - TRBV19 TGTGCCAGTGTGGCGGGAGACTATGGCTACACCTTC CASVAGDYGYTF
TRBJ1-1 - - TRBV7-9 TGTGCCAGCAGCTCCTCTAACACTGAAGCTTTCTTT CASSSSNTEAFF
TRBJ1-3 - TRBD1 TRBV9 TGTGCCAGCAGCTACACCACAGGGGGCCCTCCTGGAAACACCATATATTTT CASSYTTGGPPGNTIYF
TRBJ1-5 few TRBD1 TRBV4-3 TGCGCCAGCAGCCAAGGGACAGGGTTCCGTCAGCCCCAGCATTTT CASSQGTGFRQPQHF
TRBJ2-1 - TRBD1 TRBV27 TGTGCCAGCAGTTTCGGACAGGGGCGATACAATGAGCAGTTCTTC CASSFGQGRYNEQFF
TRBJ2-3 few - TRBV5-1 TGCGCCAGCAGCTTGGTTTCCACAGGGTCAGATACGCAGTATTTT CASSLVSTGSDTQYF
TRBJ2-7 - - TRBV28 TGTGCCAGCAGTTCCGGGACCTACGAGCAGTACTTC CASSSGTYEQYF
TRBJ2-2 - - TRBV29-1 TGCAGCGTTGGTAAGCGAGCGAACACCGGGGAGCTGTTTTTT CSVGKRANTGELFF
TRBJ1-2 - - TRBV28 TGTGCCAGCAGTTCAGGGAACTATGGCTACACCTTC CASSSGNYGYTF
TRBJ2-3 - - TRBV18 TGTGCCAGCTCACCACCGAATCTCCAGGTCACAGATACGCAGTATTTT CASSPPNLQVTDTQYF
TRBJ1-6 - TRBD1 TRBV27 TGTGCCAGCAGTTCCTCAGCAGGGGGCTTTGGGTCACCCCTCCACTTT CASSSSAGGFGSPLHF
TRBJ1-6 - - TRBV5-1 TGCGCCAGCAGCTTGGACAGGATGGGGGGTTCACCCCTCCACTTT CASSLDRMGGSPLHF
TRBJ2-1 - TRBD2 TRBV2 TGTGCCAGCAGTGGGCTAGCGGGGAACAATGAGCAGTTCTTC CASSGLAGNNEQFF
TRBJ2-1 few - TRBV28 TGTGCCAGCAGGAACAGGGTTTACAATGAGCAGTTCTTC CASRNRVYNEQFF
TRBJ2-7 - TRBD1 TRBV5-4 TGTGCCAGCAGCTTGGCCACGGGACAGGGGCCCGAGCAGTACTTC CASSLATGQGPEQYF
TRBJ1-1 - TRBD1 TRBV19 TGTGCCAAAGGGGGCGCGGACACTGAAGCTTTCTTT CAKGGADTEAFF
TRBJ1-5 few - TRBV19 TGTGCCAGTAGACAGGTTGTAAGCAATCAGCCCCAGCATTTT CASRQVVSNQPQHF
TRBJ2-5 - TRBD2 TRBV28 TGTGCCAGCAGCTTAGCGGGGGTACAAGAGACCCAGTACTTC CASSLAGVQETQYF
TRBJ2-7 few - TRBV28 TGTGCCAGCAGCGGGGACACCATCTACGAGCAGTACTTC CASSGDTIYEQYF
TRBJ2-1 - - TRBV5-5 TGTGCCAGCAGCAGGTCCGGGTACAATGAGCAGTTCTTC CASSRSGYNEQFF
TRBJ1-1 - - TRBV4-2 TGTGCCAGCAGCCGCCTAGAAGGGAACACTGAAGCTTTCTTT CASSRLEGNTEAFF
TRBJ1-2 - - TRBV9 TGTGCCAGCAGCGCGGTTGACTATGGCTACACCTTC CASSAVDYGYTF
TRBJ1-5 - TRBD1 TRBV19 TGTGCCAGTAGCCCCAAGTCAGGGACAGGGAATCAGCCCCAGCATTTT CASSPKSGTGNQPQHF
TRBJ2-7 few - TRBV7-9 TGTGCCAGCAGCTCCGGGCGGGCCCAATCCAACGAGCAGTACTTC CASSSGRAQSNEQYF
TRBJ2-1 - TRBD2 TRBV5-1 TGCGCCAGCAGGGGGACTAGCGGACGATACTCCTACAATGAGCAGTTCTTC CASRGTSGRYSYNEQFF
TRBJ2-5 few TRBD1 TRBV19 TGTGCCAGTAGTATTGGACAGGGTGGGTTTTACCAAGAGACCCAGTACTTC CASSIGQGGFYQETQYF
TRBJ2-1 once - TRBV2 TGTGCCAGCAGTGAAGCCCTAACCGAGCAGTTCTTC CASSEALTEQFF
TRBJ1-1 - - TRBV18 TGTGCCAGCTCACCACTGGGCAGGGGCGACACTGAAGCTTTCTTT CASSPLGRGDTEAFF
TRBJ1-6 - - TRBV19 TGTGCCAGTAGTACCTCTTTGGGGAGCTCCTATAATTCACCCCTCCACTTT CASSTSLGSSYNSPLHF
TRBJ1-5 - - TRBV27 TGTGCCAGCAGTTTAGACACTGATCAGCCCCAGCATTTT CASSLDTDQPQHF
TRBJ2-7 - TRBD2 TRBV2 TGTGCCAGCAGTGGGGGACTAGCGGGGCAAAGGTGGCAGTACTTC CASSGGLAGQRWQYF
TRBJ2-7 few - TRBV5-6 TGTGCCAGCAGCTTGGGGGGCCCGAACGAGCAGTACTTC CASSLGGPNEQYF
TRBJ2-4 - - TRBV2 TGTGCCAGCAGTCCCGACAGCGAGGTGGTAAACATTCAGTACTTC CASSPDSEVVNIQYF
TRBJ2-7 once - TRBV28 TGTGCCAGCAGTTACCAGGGGCTCCCCTACGAGCAGTACTTC CASSYQGLPYEQYF
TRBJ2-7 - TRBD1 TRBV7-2 TGTGCCAGCAGCTCGGACAGGGGGATCGAGCAGTACTTC CASSSDRGIEQYF
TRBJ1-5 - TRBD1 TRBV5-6 TGTGCCAGCAGTCAGGGGGGAAATCAGCCCCAGCATTTT CASSQGGNQPQHF
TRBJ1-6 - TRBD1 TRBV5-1 TGCGCCAGCAGCCCCGAAGGGACAGGGGTTAATTCACCCCTCCACTTT CASSPEGTGVNSPLHF
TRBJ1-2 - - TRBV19 TGTGCCAGTAGCAAGCTCAACTATGGCTACACCTTC CASSKLNYGYTF